This passage covers 32 T cell receptor beta chains from one sample sequenced in a study of blood T cell repertoires in COVID-19. Data came from immunoSEQ multiplex PCR; TCRdb stores just in-frame clones and leaves some out. The sample includes about 110,000 clones, 70% to 90% of them seen just once. Specimen: peripheral blood. Receptor source: a man aged 40-55 years with acute or convalescent COVID-19.

The J gene is TRBJ2-5, the V gene TRBV3-1 (or the pseudogene TRBV3-2); TRBD2 aligns across 8 bases. Germline V gene lookup returns CDR1 LGHDT and CDR2 YNNKEL (reference sequence). The CDR3 contains 16 residues. V dropped 0 bases and J dropped 4; count of bases not matched to a gene: 7. CDR3 loop: CASSQEGTRVGETQYF. In nucleotides, the CDR3 is TGTGCCAGCAGCCAAGAGGGGACTAGGGTGGGAGAGACCCAGTACTTC.

This chain links TRBV5-1 with TRBJ2-3, with TRBD2 matching over 7 bases. Germline lookup yields CDR1 SGHRS and CDR2 YFSETQ. Unmatched junction bases numbered 8, after V lost 0 bases and J lost 1 base. The CDR3 length is 17 residues. DNA for the CDR3: TGCGCCAGCAGCTTGGGAAGGGATACTAGCGGCACAGATACGCAGTATTTT. Its translation: CASSLGRDTSGTDTQYF.

The V and J genes are TRBV28 and TRBJ1-2; D gene ambiguous. The CDR3 extends over 13 amino acids. Germline V CDR1 and CDR2: MDHEN, SYDVKM. V lost 6 bases to trimming and J lost 0 bases, with 8 bases between them. CDR3 DNA sequence: TGTGCCAGCAGCTTGAGGGCTAACTATGGCTACACCTTC. It is translated as CASSLRANYGYTF.

This chain joins TRBV6-6 and TRBJ1-3; 9 positions match TRBD1. The J segment lost 3 bases and the V segment lost 9 bases, leaving 6 bases of the junction unmatched. This CDR3 contains 14 residues. Germline loops: CDR1 MNHNY, CDR2 SVGAGI (reference sequence). The CDR3 sequence is CASRTGVVGNTIYF. The CDR3 nucleotides read TGTGCCAGTAGGACAGGGGTCGTTGGAAACACCATATATTTT.

The V call is TRBV6-2 or TRBV6-3, the J call TRBJ1-5, with 7 bases identical to TRBD1. Germline V gene data show CDR1 as MNHEY and CDR2 as SVGEGT. This CDR3 spans 16 amino acids. Trimming cost V 4 bases and J 6 bases; bases outside gene matches: 12. The CDR3, as DNA: TGTGCCAGCAGTTCACCCCACGGAGGGGGCTCTCAGCCCCAGCATTTT. Translating gives CASSSPHGGGSQPQHF.

The V call is TRBV27, the J call TRBJ2-1; the match to TRBD2 covers 14 bases. Per the germline V gene, CDR1 is MNHEY and CDR2 is SMNVEV (reference sequence). V shed 0 bases, J shed 12 bases, and the junction held 7 bases outside the gene matches. CDR3 length: 16 amino acids. The CDR3 DNA reads as TGTGCCAGCAGTTTATCGATGGGACTAGCGGGGGATACGCAGTTCTTC. Its translation: CASSLSMGLAGDTQFF.

The J gene is TRBJ2-1, the V gene TRBV7-2, with TRBD2 matching 7 bases. Unmatched junction bases numbered 1, after V lost 2 bases and J lost 6 bases. Germline lookup yields CDR1 SGHTA and CDR2 FQGNSA. The CDR3 contains 13 residues. The DNA of the CDR3 is TGTGCCAGCAGCTTATGGGGGGGCAATGAGCAGTTCTTC. The encoded protein is CASSLWGGNEQFF.

The chain joins TRBV7-2 to TRBJ2-1; 8 bases fit TRBD1. Germline lookup yields CDR1 SGHTA and CDR2 FQGNSA. J was trimmed by 9 bases and V by 5 bases; bases with no gene match: 9. The CDR3 has 14 residues. CDR3 loop: CASSATTGDSEQFF. For the CDR3, the DNA is TGTGCCAGCAGCGCAACGACAGGGGACAGTGAGCAGTTCTTC.

The DNA of the CDR3 is TGTGCCAGCAGCAGGGGGCGCGGCACTGAAGCTTTCTTT. Protein product: CASSRGRGTEAFF. V and J are TRBV6-2 or TRBV6-3 and TRBJ1-1; 8 positions agree with TRBD1. The ends lost 6 bases at V and 4 bases at J; junction bases unmatched: 4. Germline V lookup: CDR1 MNHEY, CDR2 SVGEGT. The CDR3 extends over 13 amino acids.

The rearrangement uses TRBV7-8 and TRBJ2-2; 8 bases align to TRBD1. The CDR3 is 15 amino acids. After removal of 3 bases from V and 1 base from J, the junction contained 1 base not matched to a gene. Looked up from germline, CDR1 is SGHVS and CDR2 is FQNEAQ. CDR3 nucleotides: TGTGCCAGCAGCTTTGGGACAGGGAACACCGGGGAGCTGTTTTTT. Residues: CASSFGTGNTGELFF.

The chain uses TRBV6-6 and TRBJ1-5; possible D gene TRBD1, 6 bases. This CDR3 has 14 residues. Germline V gives CDR1 MNHNY, CDR2 SVGAGI (reference sequence). Trimming left V 7 bases short and J 3 bases short, with 13 bases between. CDR3 in amino acids: CASNPQGTNQPQHF. For the CDR3, the DNA is TGTGCCAGCAATCCTCAGGGGACCAATCAGCCCCAGCATTTT.

This chain joins TRBV3-1 (or the pseudogene TRBV3-2) and TRBJ1-1; D is perhaps TRBD1 (6 bases). CDR1 LGHDT and CDR2 YNNKEL come from the germline V gene (reference sequence). V gave up 5 bases and J gave up 5 bases, with 18 bases separating them. The CDR3 is made up of 15 amino acids. The chain's CDR3 is CASSSYRVEWTEAFF. The CDR3, as DNA: TGTGCCAGCAGCTCCTACAGGGTGGAATGGACTGAAGCTTTCTTT.

This chain links TRBV6-6 with TRBJ2-5; D possibly corresponds to TRBD1 (7 bases). The CDR3 contains 14 residues. From germline, CDR1 is MNHNY and CDR2 SVGAGI (reference sequence). V gave up 7 bases and J gave up 2 bases, with 14 bases separating them. The CDR3 DNA reads as TGTGCCAGCAAGGATTCAGGGGGGCAAGAGACCCAGTACTTC. Residues: CASKDSGGQETQYF.

V and J are TRBV4-2 and TRBJ1-4; TRBD1 aligns across 7 bases. Germline V gene lookup returns CDR1 LGHNA and CDR2 YNFKEQ. The CDR3 is 15 residues long. V was pared by 4 bases and J by 4 bases, with 6 bases of the junction left unmatched. The CDR3 DNA reads as TGTGCCAGCAGCCTTCGACAGGGCCTTAATGAAAAACTGTTTTTT. It codes for CASSLRQGLNEKLFF.

This clone was recorded a few times. J is TRBJ1-4 and V is TRBV5-1, with D perhaps TRBD1 (5 bases). In germline, CDR1 is SGHRS, CDR2 YFSETQ. The CDR3 sequence is 14 residues long. The germline V and J ends were trimmed by 2 bases and 0 bases, with 5 bases remaining between them. This CDR3 is CASSFRATNEKLFF. As DNA, the CDR3 is TGCGCCAGCAGCTTCAGGGCAACTAATGAAAAACTGTTTTTT. Based on the CDR3 plus reference TRBV5-1 and TRBJ1-4, the full variable domain is KAGVTQTPRYLIKTRGQQVTLSCSPISGHRSVSWYQQTPGQGLQFLFEYFSETQRNKGNFPGRFSGRQFSNSRSEMNVSTLELGDSALYLCASSFRATNEKLFFGSGTQLSVL.

The chain couples TRBV6-5 to TRBJ1-3; 7 bases are shared with TRBD1. Trimming cost V 7 bases and J 0 bases; bases outside gene matches: 3. From germline, CDR1 is MNHEY and CDR2 SVGAGI. This CDR3 comprises 14 residues. In DNA, the CDR3 is TGTGCCAGCACGGGACAGTTCTCTGGAAACACCATATATTTT. Its translation is CASTGQFSGNTIYF.

A few counts support this clone. The chain employs TRBV9 and TRBJ1-1, with D possibly TRBD1 on 5 matching bases. Germline values: CDR1 SGDLS, CDR2 YYNGEE. V shed 0 bases and J shed 7 bases, with 13 bases lying between them. The length of the CDR3 is 14 residues. In DNA form, the CDR3 reads TGTGCCAGCAGCGTAGAAGGGGTCCTAGTTGAAGCTTTCTTT. Its protein is CASSVEGVLVEAFF. Supplemented by reference TRBV9 and TRBJ1-1, the full variable domain reads DSGVTQTPKHLITATGQRVTLRCSPRSGDLSVYWYQQSLDQGLQFLIQYYNGEERAKGNILERFSAQQFPDLHSELNLSSLELGDSALYFCASSVEGVLVEAFFGQGTRLTVV.

The chain combines TRBV5-1 with TRBJ2-5; 10 positions match TRBD1. CDR3 size: 14 residues. Germline lookup yields CDR1 SGHRS and CDR2 YFSETQ. Trimming took 0 bases from V and 4 from J; bases not matched to a gene: 0. The CDR3 here is CASSLGDRGETQYF. In DNA form, the CDR3 reads TGCGCCAGCAGCTTGGGGGACAGGGGAGAGACCCAGTACTTC.

This rearrangement joins TRBV2 to TRBJ1-5; 7 positions match TRBD1. Trimming at V came to 7 bases and at J to 10 bases, leaving 13 bases not matched to a gene. The CDR3 contains 14 residues. Germline CDR1 is SNHLY and CDR2 is FYNNEI. The CDR3 coding sequence is TGTGCCAGCACCAACGGACAGGTTCGCTTACCCCAGCATTTT. It translates to CASTNGQVRLPQHF.

The rearrangement links TRBV10-3 to TRBJ2-1; 10 positions agree with TRBD2. Germline V gene data show CDR1 as ENHRY and CDR2 as SYGVKD. V trimming: 5 bases; J trimming: 9 bases; junction bases outside the gene matches: 1. CDR3 length: 12 amino acids. CDR3 bases: TGTGCCATCAGTCGACTAGCGGGTGAGCAGTTCTTC. It specifies CAISRLAGEQFF.

The V call is TRBV5-1, the J call TRBJ1-4; 7 bases match TRBD1. Germline-derived CDR1 and CDR2 are SGHRS and YFSETQ. V trimming: 1 base; J trimming: 2 bases; junction bases outside the gene matches: 5. This CDR3 region has 16 residues. The CDR3 loop is CASSLTVTGTNEKLFF. The CDR3 nucleotides are TGCGCCAGCAGCTTGACCGTGACAGGGACTAATGAAAAACTGTTTTTT.

This clone has a handful of counts. The chain is built from TRBV28 and TRBJ2-2; possible D gene TRBD1, 6 bases. CDR1 MDHEN and CDR2 SYDVKM come from the germline V gene. This CDR3 has 14 residues. Trimming shortened V by 1 base and J by 7 bases, and 10 bases separated the two germline ends. The CDR3 protein is CASSLYRGIGELFF. The CDR3 DNA reads as TGTGCCAGCAGTTTATATAGGGGGATCGGGGAGCTGTTTTTT.

This chain links TRBV29-1 with TRBJ1-1; 7 positions match TRBD1. V lost 7 bases and J lost 0; bases outside the gene matches: 5. Germline V gene lookup returns CDR1 SQVTM and CDR2 ANQGSEA. The CDR3 runs to 13 residues. The CDR3 is CSGLGQLNTEAFF. CDR3 bases: TGCAGCGGTCTGGGACAGCTGAACACTGAAGCTTTCTTT.

This clone showed up just a few times. This chain links TRBV28 with TRBJ2-6, with D tentatively TRBD1 (7 bases). This CDR3 is 15 amino acids long. Germline values: CDR1 MDHEN, CDR2 SYDVKM. V gave up 6 bases and J gave up 1 base, with 10 bases separating them. CDR3 residues: CASSPGGSGANVLTF. The CDR3 DNA sequence: TGTGCCAGCAGCCCAGGGGGGTCTGGGGCCAACGTCCTGACTTTC. Full variable domain (remainder filled in from reference TRBV28 and TRBJ2-6): DVKVTQSSRYLVKRTGEKVFLECVQDMDHENMFWYRQDPGLGLRLIYFSYDVKMKEKGDIPEGYSVSREKKERFSLILESASTNQTSMYLCASSPGGSGANVLTFGAGSRLTVL.

The chain uses TRBV28 and TRBJ2-1; 9 nucleotides line up with TRBD2. Germline V lookup: CDR1 MDHEN, CDR2 SYDVKM. The CDR3 consists of 13 residues. The ends lost 10 bases at V and 7 bases at J; junction bases unmatched: 8. The CDR3, as DNA: TGTGCCATTCTTTTAGCGGGAGAGAATGAGCAGTTCTTC. Translated: CAILLAGENEQFF.

The CDR3 loop reads CASSLGQGALQETQYF. The CDR3 DNA reads TGTGCCAGCAGCTTGGGTCAGGGGGCCCTCCAAGAGACCCAGTACTTC. The chain uses TRBV5-8 and TRBJ2-5, with 8 bases aligning to TRBD1. V lost 0 bases to trimming and J lost 1 base; unmatched junction nucleotides: 5. This CDR3 is 16 amino acids long. The germline CDR1 and CDR2 sequences are SGHTS and YDEGEE. Full variable domain (outside the CDR3, taken from reference TRBV5-8 and TRBJ2-5): EAGVTQSPTHLIKTRGQQATLRCSPISGHTSVYWYQQALGLGLQFLLWYDEGEERNRGNFPPRFSGRQFPNYSSELNVNALELEDSALYLCASSLGQGALQETQYFGPGTRLLVL.

The chain combines TRBV28 with TRBJ2-3; D possibly corresponds to TRBD2 (5 bases). This CDR3 comprises 15 residues. Trimming removed 7 bases at V and 4 bases at J, with 18 bases between. The germline gives CDR1 MDHEN, CDR2 SYDVKM. CDR3 coding DNA: TGTGCCAGCATTAGCGCGGAGGCCAGCTCAGATACGCAGTATTTT. Amino acids: CASISAEASSDTQYF.

The chain employs TRBV2 and TRBJ2-5; tentative D call: TRBD1 (6 bases). The CDR3 extends over 13 amino acids. V was cut by 6 bases and J by 2 bases, with 10 bases left in between. Germline assignment: CDR1 SNHLY and CDR2 FYNNEI. For the CDR3, the DNA is TGTGCCAGCAGGGCAGGGGTACAAGAGACCCAGTACTTC. It encodes CASRAGVQETQYF.

This clone turned up a few times. The chain uses TRBV18 and TRBJ1-5; D is ambiguous. There are 14 residues in the CDR3. CDR1 is KGHSH, CDR2 LQKENI, per germline. Between the trimmed V and J ends, which lost 2 bases and 6 bases, there was a span of 11 bases. The CDR3 loop reads CASSPGRNSQPQHF. The CDR3 region has the DNA TGTGCCAGCTCACCAGGGAGGAACAGTCAGCCCCAGCATTTT.

This rearrangement joins TRBV11-2 to TRBJ1-2; 7 bases map to TRBD1. This CDR3 comprises 19 residues. Per germline, CDR1 SGHAT and CDR2 FQNNGV. With 0 bases clipped from V and 3 bases from J, the junction kept 16 bases outside the gene matches. The CDR3 sequence: CASSLERVTLARGDYGYTF. The CDR3, as DNA: TGTGCCAGCAGCTTAGAACGTGTTACCCTTGCCAGGGGGGACTATGGCTACACCTTC.

The genes are TRBV6-5 and TRBJ1-3; 9 positions agree with TRBD1. V trimming: 6 bases; J trimming: 2 bases; junction bases outside the gene matches: 5. Germline CDR1 and CDR2: MNHEY and SVGAGI. CDR3 size: 15 residues. CDR3 region: CASRSGDRAGNTIYF. The CDR3, as DNA: TGTGCCAGCAGGTCTGGGGACAGGGCTGGAAACACCATATATTTT.

This sequence joins TRBV9 and TRBJ2-1; 7 bases line up with TRBD2. Looked up from germline, CDR1 is SGDLS and CDR2 is YYNGEE. Unmatched junction bases numbered 8, after V lost 0 bases and J lost 2 bases. This CDR3 has 17 residues. In DNA form, the CDR3 reads TGTGCCAGCAGCGTAGGGGGCGGGAGTGGTGCCTACAATGAGCAGTTCTTC. Translating it yields CASSVGGGSGAYNEQFF.